Each of the 27 T cell receptor beta chains below was sequenced from the same sample in a study of blood T cell repertoires in COVID-19. TCRdb keeps only in-frame clones here, not all; method: immunoSEQ multiplex PCR. Here the sample spans tens of thousands of clones, approximately 78% being singletons. Sequences were obtained from peripheral blood. Every receptor here comes from a human donor in a cohort sampled during active COVID-19.

The CDR3 here is CASRNRGVYEQYF. In nucleotides, the CDR3 is TGTGCCAGCAGAAACAGGGGGGTTTACGAGCAGTACTTC. The chain has TRBV6-5 and TRBJ2-7; TRBD1 matches at 8 bases. The V gene end was trimmed by 6 bases and the J gene end by 4 bases; junction bases not matched to a gene: 5. The CDR3 covers 13 residues. Germline CDR1 and CDR2: MNHEY and SVGAGI.

The rearrangement links TRBV24-1 to TRBJ2-1; 12 nucleotides line up with TRBD2. This CDR3 is built from 17 residues. CDR1 and CDR2 (germline): KGHDR, SFDVKD. With 3 bases clipped from V and 2 bases from J, the junction kept 4 bases outside the gene matches. The CDR3 sequence is CATSDAASGRAYNEQFF. In DNA, the CDR3 is TGTGCCACCAGTGATGCCGCTAGCGGGAGGGCCTACAATGAGCAGTTCTTC.

V and J are TRBV19 and TRBJ1-1, with 8 positions matching TRBD1. The CDR3 covers 17 residues. After removal of 3 bases from V and 1 base from J, the junction contained 10 bases not matched to a gene. Germline CDR1 is LNHDA and CDR2 is SQIVND (reference sequence). The CDR3 DNA reads TGTGCCAGTAGTATTGACAGGGGAGCCACAGGGAACACTGAAGCTTTCTTT. Amino acid sequence: CASSIDRGATGNTEAFF.

The V call is TRBV5-6, the J call TRBJ2-7; perhaps TRBD2 as D (6 bases). This CDR3 comprises 15 residues. CDR1 and CDR2 (germline): SGHDT, YYEEEE. The ends were cut back, 2 bases at V and 0 bases at J, with 12 bases in the middle. The CDR3 here is CASSFGGWASYEQYF. The CDR3 DNA sequence: TGTGCCAGCAGCTTTGGAGGGTGGGCCTCCTACGAGCAGTACTTC. The full variable domain, rest sourced from reference TRBV5-6 and TRBJ2-7, is DAGVTQSPTHLIKTRGQQVTLRCSPKSGHDTVSWYQQALGQGPQFIFQYYEEEERQRGNFPDRFSGHQFPNYSSELNVNALLLGDSALYLCASSFGGWASYEQYFGPGTRLTVT.

The rearrangement links TRBV7-2 to TRBJ1-3; D uncertain. Germline V gene lookup returns CDR1 SGHTA and CDR2 FQGNSA. CDR3 length: 15 residues. Trimming removed 1 base from V and 2 bases from J, with 9 bases in between. CDR3 nucleotide sequence: TGTGCCAGCAGCTTAGTAAGCGGTGCTGGAAACACCATATATTTT. Its translation is CASSLVSGAGNTIYF. The full variable domain, rest sourced from reference TRBV7-2 and TRBJ1-3, is GAGVSQSPSNKVTEKGKDVELRCDPISGHTALYWYRQSLGQGLEFLIYFQGNSAPDKSGLPSDRFSAERTGGSVSTLTIQRTQQEDSAVYLCASSLVSGAGNTIYFGEGSWLTVV.

The chain recombines TRBV3-1 (or the pseudogene TRBV3-2) with TRBJ2-1, with D perhaps matching TRBD2 (5 bases). Trimming took 0 bases from V and 4 from J, leaving 16 bases between them. This CDR3 is built from 17 residues. CDR1 is LGHDT and CDR2 is YNNKEL in the germline V gene (reference sequence). CDR3 DNA sequence: TGTGCCAGCAGCCAAGATCTTTCTAGCAGAGCTTACAATGAGCAGTTCTTC. This sequence encodes CASSQDLSSRAYNEQFF.

CDR3 protein: CASSLQAGRGRETQYF. Written as DNA, the CDR3 is TGTGCCAGCAGCTTACAAGCGGGAAGGGGGAGGGAGACCCAGTACTTC. This chain joins TRBV7-2 and TRBJ2-5; tentative D call: TRBD2 (7 bases). Germline V gene sequence: CDR1 SGHTA, CDR2 FQGNSA. The V end was cut by 2 bases, the J end by 5 bases, with 18 bases between. There are 16 residues in the CDR3.

The rearrangement uses TRBV7-2 and TRBJ2-4, with D possibly TRBD2 on 5 matching bases. Trimming left V 4 bases short and J 1 base short, with 8 bases between. CDR3 length: 14 residues. The germline gives CDR1 SGHTA, CDR2 FQGNSA. CDR3 in DNA: TGTGCCAGCAGCTCCTGGGAGGCCAAAAACATTCAGTACTTC. Its protein is CASSSWEAKNIQYF. The full variable domain, with the rest looked up from reference TRBV7-2 and TRBJ2-4, is GAGVSQSPSNKVTEKGKDVELRCDPISGHTALYWYRQSLGQGLEFLIYFQGNSAPDKSGLPSDRFSAERTGGSVSTLTIQRTQQEDSAVYLCASSSWEAKNIQYFGAGTRLSVL.

The genes are TRBV10-2 and TRBJ2-4, with 10 nucleotides matching TRBD2. CDR1 and CDR2 from the germline V gene are WSHSY and SAAADI. The CDR3 contains 18 residues. Losses at the gene ends were 7 bases for V and 3 bases for J; bases not matched to a gene: 15. This chain's CDR3 is CASIPLGSSGSLKNIQYF. The CDR3 bases are TGCGCCAGCATCCCCCTGGGCTCTAGCGGGAGCCTCAAAAACATTCAGTACTTC.

The chain has TRBV11-1 and TRBJ2-7, with TRBD2 matching 8 bases. Per the germline V gene, CDR1 is SGHAT and CDR2 is FQDESV (reference sequence). The CDR3 extends over 15 amino acids. Trimming cost V 1 base and J 6 bases; bases outside gene matches: 8. Here the CDR3 DNA reads TGTGCCAGCAGCTTAGGAACGGGAGGGCACGGCGAGCAGTACTTC. Protein product: CASSLGTGGHGEQYF. Full variable domain (outside the CDR3, taken from reference TRBV11-1 and TRBJ2-7): EAEVAQSPRYKITEKSQAVAFWCDPISGHATLYWYRQILGQGPELLVQFQDESVVDDSQLPKDRFSAERLKGVDSTLKIQPAELGDSAMYLCASSLGTGGHGEQYFGPGTRLTVT.

The J gene is TRBJ1-1, the V gene TRBV18, with D hard to call. V lost 0 bases and J lost 1, with 6 bases in between. CDR3 size: 14 residues. Germline V gene sequence: CDR1 KGHSH, CDR2 LQKENI. CDR3 in amino acids: CASSPPNKNTEAFF. CDR3 coding DNA: TGTGCCAGCTCACCACCCAACAAGAACACTGAAGCTTTCTTT.

This chain links TRBV5-5 with TRBJ2-7; TRBD2 might be the D (5 bases). Germline V lookup: CDR1 SGHKS, CDR2 YYEKEE (reference sequence). V was shortened by 1 base and J by 5 bases, with 16 bases between the two germline ends. CDR3 length: 15 amino acids. CDR3 sequence reads: CASSLILEVGHEQYF. Here the CDR3 DNA reads TGTGCCAGCAGCTTGATACTAGAGGTGGGCCACGAGCAGTACTTC.

CDR3 region: CASSEPREGYNEQFF. Here the CDR3 DNA reads TGTGCCAGCAGTGAGCCAAGGGAGGGTTACAATGAGCAGTTCTTC. The chain employs TRBV25-1 and TRBJ2-1; TRBD2 aligns across 7 bases. Germline lookup yields CDR1 MGHDK and CDR2 SYGVNS. J gave up 4 bases and V 3 bases, and 6 bases lay outside the gene matches. This CDR3 is built from 15 residues. The full variable domain, completed using reference TRBV25-1 and TRBJ2-1, is EADIYQTPRYLVIGTGKKITLECSQTMGHDKMYWYQQDPGMELHLIHYSYGVNSTEKGDLSSESTVSRIRTEHFPLTLESARPSHTSQYLCASSEPREGYNEQFFGPGTRLTVL.

The chain joins TRBV6-2 or TRBV6-3 to TRBJ2-1; 7 nucleotides line up with TRBD2. This CDR3 is built from 17 residues. CDR1 is MNHEY, CDR2 SVGEGT, per germline. The ends lost 4 bases at V and 0 bases at J; junction bases unmatched: 9. The CDR3 loop is CASSFWPAGSSYNEQFF. As DNA, the CDR3 is TGTGCCAGCAGTTTCTGGCCAGCGGGGTCCTCCTACAATGAGCAGTTCTTC.

This clone was picked up a small number of times. The rearrangement uses TRBV5-8 and TRBJ2-7; 14 nucleotides align to TRBD2. The germline CDR1 and CDR2 sequences are SGHTS and YDEGEE. V was clipped by 1 base and J by 5 bases; unmatched bases: 2. CDR3 length: 15 amino acids. This chain's CDR3 is CASSLRLAGGNEQYF. In DNA, the CDR3 is TGTGCCAGCAGCTTGAGACTAGCGGGAGGGAACGAGCAGTACTTC.

In this sample, this clone turned up once. This chain connects TRBV28 to TRBJ1-1; D unclear. V dropped 3 bases and J dropped 5 bases, with 10 bases sitting between them. Germline V gives CDR1 MDHEN, CDR2 SYDVKM. This CDR3 contains 13 residues. CDR3: CASSFPGWTEAFF. The CDR3 DNA sequence: TGTGCCAGCAGTTTTCCCGGGTGGACTGAAGCTTTCTTT. The full variable domain, in which reference TRBV28 and TRBJ1-1 provide the parts outside the CDR3, is DVKVTQSSRYLVKRTGEKVFLECVQDMDHENMFWYRQDPGLGLRLIYFSYDVKMKEKGDIPEGYSVSREKKERFSLILESASTNQTSMYLCASSFPGWTEAFFGQGTRLTVV.

The rearrangement uses TRBV15 and TRBJ2-2; no clear D. Trimming took off 0 bases at V and 10 bases at J, with 9 bases between the two ends. The CDR3 totals 13 residues. CDR1 and CDR2 (germline): LNHNV, YYDKDF (reference sequence). The CDR3 DNA follows: TGTGCCACCAGCAGAGATCAAGAGGAGGAGCTGTTTTTT. As protein: CATSRDQEEELFF.

The chain links TRBV28 to TRBJ2-3; the match to TRBD2 covers 9 bases. Germline CDR1 reads MDHEN; CDR2 reads SYDVKM. This CDR3 comprises 15 residues. The V segment lost 1 base and the J segment 6 bases; nucleotides outside the gene matches: 5. Here the CDR3 reads CASSLYAGGPDTQYF. The CDR3, as DNA: TGTGCCAGCAGTTTATATGCGGGAGGGCCGGATACGCAGTATTTT.

The genes are TRBV3-1 (or the pseudogene TRBV3-2) and TRBJ1-5; D not resolved. Trimming pared 0 bases from V and 3 bases from J, leaving 3 bases between. CDR1 and CDR2 from the germline V gene are LGHDT and YNNKEL (reference sequence). This CDR3 is built from 13 residues. The CDR3 here is CASSQDINQPQHF. The DNA for the CDR3 is TGTGCCAGCAGCCAAGACATCAATCAGCCCCAGCATTTT.

This chain links TRBV30 with TRBJ2-7, with D maybe TRBD1 (5 bases). The CDR3 sequence is 14 residues long. The ends were cut back, 3 bases at V and 2 bases at J, with 14 bases in the middle. The germline V gene has CDR1 GTSNPN and CDR2 SVGIG (reference sequence). The CDR3 sequence is CAWRADSFPYEQYF. CDR3 coding DNA: TGTGCCTGGAGAGCTGACAGTTTTCCCTACGAGCAGTACTTC.

The chain employs TRBV5-5 and TRBJ2-7; TRBD1 agrees at 9 bases. Trimming removed 1 base from V and 3 bases from J; junction bases left unmatched: 2. Germline assignment: CDR1 SGHKS and CDR2 YYEKEE (reference sequence). The CDR3 is 14 residues long. The CDR3 is CASSLTGGFYEQYF. The CDR3 DNA is TGTGCCAGCAGCTTGACAGGGGGCTTCTACGAGCAGTACTTC.

The genes are TRBV6-5 and TRBJ1-1; possible D gene TRBD1, 5 bases. This CDR3 region has 16 residues. The V gene's germline CDR1 is MNHEY and CDR2 SVGAGI. Trimming pared 2 bases from V and 1 base from J, leaving 14 bases between. The CDR3 DNA reads TGTGCCAGCAGTTACAAAGCGGGGACCTCGAACACTGAAGCTTTCTTT. Its translation: CASSYKAGTSNTEAFF.

The gene calls are TRBV14 and TRBJ2-7, with 9 bases that match TRBD1. After removal of 4 bases from V and 3 bases from J, the junction contained 4 bases not matched to a gene. The length of the CDR3 is 14 residues. Germline CDR1 reads SGHDN; CDR2 reads FVKESK. CDR3 in DNA: TGTGCCAGCAGCCCCCGGGACAGGGTCTACGAGCAGTACTTC. Its protein product is CASSPRDRVYEQYF.

The V gene is TRBV18, the J gene TRBJ1-1; D is possibly TRBD1 (5 bases). With 1 base removed from V and 0 bases from J, the gap between germline ends came to 18 bases. The CDR3 is made up of 18 amino acids. Germline values: CDR1 KGHSH, CDR2 LQKENI. DNA for the CDR3: TGTGCCAGCTCACCACTCCCCCAGACAGTCTCCATGAACACTGAAGCTTTCTTT. Protein sequence: CASSPLPQTVSMNTEAFF.

J is TRBJ1-6 and V is TRBV24-1; 8 nucleotides match TRBD1. V gave up 0 bases and J gave up 2 bases; unmatched junction bases: 8. This CDR3 has 19 residues. Germline lookup yields CDR1 KGHDR and CDR2 SFDVKD. CDR3 in DNA: TGTGCCACCAGTGATTTGAGGACAGGGCCAGGAGCCTATAATTCACCCCTCCACTTT. This codes for CATSDLRTGPGAYNSPLHF.

V usage is TRBV24-1 and J usage is TRBJ2-3; 7 bases map to TRBD2. The CDR3 runs to 15 residues. The V gene's germline CDR1 is KGHDR and CDR2 SFDVKD. V was clipped by 5 bases and J by 6 bases; unmatched bases: 10. The CDR3 region is CATSGASGPHDTQYF. CDR3 nucleotide sequence: TGTGCCACCAGTGGGGCTAGCGGACCACATGATACGCAGTATTTT.

The chain has TRBV20-1 and TRBJ2-1; 7 nucleotides align to TRBD2. CDR1 DFQATT and CDR2 SNEGSKA come from the germline V gene (reference sequence). The CDR3 length is 16 residues. V was pared by 3 bases and J by 9 bases, with 17 bases of the junction left unmatched. In nucleotides, the CDR3 is TGCAGTGCTAGTACCCCTTGGCGGGAGTATTCTGGTGAGCAGTTCTTC. This sequence encodes CSASTPWREYSGEQFF.